Only a few counts were recorded for the clone carrying this T cell receptor beta chain. No antigen is known for it. PCR involved 60 Vbeta and 13 Jbeta primers. Only in-frame clones appear in the TCRdb table, and some are missing; sequencing was by immunoSEQ multiplex PCR. The sample carries 180,000 or so clones, 65% to 85% recorded once. The data originate from a study of cytomegalovirus exposure and HLA in healthy donors. As for the study in general: Previous work identified 90 million to 130 million unique TCR beta sequences from around 170 million T cells.

Notes on the study in general: The authors enumerated around 150 TCR beta chains as linked to cytomegalovirus.

This clonotype was sampled from a girl aged 10 to 17 in good health and CMV-seropositive. What was sequenced was PBMCs.

Here the CDR3 reads CASSYTGAGANVLTF. The CDR3 DNA is TGTGCCAGCAGTTATACAGGGGCTGGGGCCAACGTCCTGACTTTC. The chain links TRBV2 to TRBJ2-6, with TRBD1 matching over 7 bases. J gave up 2 bases and V 5 bases, and 3 bases lay outside the gene matches. Germline CDR1 reads SNHLY; CDR2 reads FYNNEI. This CDR3 spans 15 amino acids.